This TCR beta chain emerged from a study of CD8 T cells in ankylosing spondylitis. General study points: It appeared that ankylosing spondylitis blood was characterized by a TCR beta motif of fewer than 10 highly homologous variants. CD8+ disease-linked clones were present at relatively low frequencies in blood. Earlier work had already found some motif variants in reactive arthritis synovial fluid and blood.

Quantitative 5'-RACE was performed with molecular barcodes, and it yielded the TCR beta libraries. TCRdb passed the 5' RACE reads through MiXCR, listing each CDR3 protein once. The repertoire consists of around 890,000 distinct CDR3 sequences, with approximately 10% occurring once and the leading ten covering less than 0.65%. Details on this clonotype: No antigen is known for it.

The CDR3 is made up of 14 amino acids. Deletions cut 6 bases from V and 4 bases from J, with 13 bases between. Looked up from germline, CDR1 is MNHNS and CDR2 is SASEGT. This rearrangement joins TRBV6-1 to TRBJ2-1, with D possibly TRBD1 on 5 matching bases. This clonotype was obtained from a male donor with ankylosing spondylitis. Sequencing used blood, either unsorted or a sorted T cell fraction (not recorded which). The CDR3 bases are TGTGCCAGCAGCCTATTCAGGGAATACAATGAGCAGTTCTTC. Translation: CASSLFREYNEQFF.